This record concerns one TCR beta chain sequence. What it binds is unknown. The PCR had 60 Vbeta and 13 Jbeta primers. The repertoire was sequenced with immunoSEQ multiplex PCR; TCRdb's copy has only in-frame clones and lacks some. The sample lists around 52,000 clones, roughly four fifths occurring once. This record comes from a study of cytomegalovirus exposure and HLA in healthy donors. Overall study findings and caveats: The listing of roughly 160 TCR beta chains classed them as cytomegalovirus-associated. Within the data, a cluster of highly shared sequence variants was likely a sequencing artifact.

V trimming: 5 bases; J trimming: 3 bases; junction bases outside the gene matches: 6. The CDR3 runs 15 residues. Germline lookup yields CDR1 LNHNV and CDR2 YYDKDF (reference sequence). The chain has TRBV15 and TRBJ1-2, with TRBD1 identical over 10 bases. The clonotype was recovered from a middle-aged man in good health and CMV-seronegative. Sequenced: PBMCs. CDR3 in DNA: TGTGCCACCAGCGGAAGGGACAGGGGAGACTATGGCTACACCTTC. It specifies CATSGRDRGDYGYTF.